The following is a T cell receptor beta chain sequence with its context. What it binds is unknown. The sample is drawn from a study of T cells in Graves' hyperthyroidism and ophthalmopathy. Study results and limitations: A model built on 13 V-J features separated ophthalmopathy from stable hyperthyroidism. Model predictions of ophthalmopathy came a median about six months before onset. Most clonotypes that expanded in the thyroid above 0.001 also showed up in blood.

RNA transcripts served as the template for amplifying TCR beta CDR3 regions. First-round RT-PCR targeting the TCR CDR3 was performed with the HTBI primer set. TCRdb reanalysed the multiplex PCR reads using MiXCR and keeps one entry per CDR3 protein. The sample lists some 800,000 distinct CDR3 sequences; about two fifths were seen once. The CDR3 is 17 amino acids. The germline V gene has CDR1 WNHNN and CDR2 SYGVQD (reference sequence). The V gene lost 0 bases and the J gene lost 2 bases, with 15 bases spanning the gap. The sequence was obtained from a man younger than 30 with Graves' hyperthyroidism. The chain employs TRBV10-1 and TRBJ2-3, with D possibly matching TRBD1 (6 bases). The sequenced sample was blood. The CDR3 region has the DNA TGCGCCAGCAGTGAGTCGGGGTGGGGGCCCTCCACAGATACGCAGTATTTT. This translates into CASSESGWGPSTDTQYF.